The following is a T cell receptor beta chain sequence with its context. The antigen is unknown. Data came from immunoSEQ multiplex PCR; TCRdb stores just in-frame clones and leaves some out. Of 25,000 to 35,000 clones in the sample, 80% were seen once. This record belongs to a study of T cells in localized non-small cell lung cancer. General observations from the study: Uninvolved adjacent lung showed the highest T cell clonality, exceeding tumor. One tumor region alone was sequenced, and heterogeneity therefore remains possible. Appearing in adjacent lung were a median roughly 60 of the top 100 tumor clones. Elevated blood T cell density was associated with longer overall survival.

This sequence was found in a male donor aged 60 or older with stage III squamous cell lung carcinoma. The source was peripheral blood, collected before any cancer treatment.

DNA for the CDR3: TGTGCCAGCAGCCCTAGCGGGACCGGGGAGCTGTTTTTT. The encoded protein is CASSPSGTGELFF. V usage is TRBV7-6 and J usage is TRBJ2-2; TRBD2 matches 8 bases. Germline CDR1 reads SGHVS; CDR2 reads FNYEAQ. The V segment lost 5 bases and the J segment 5 bases; nucleotides outside the gene matches: 1. The CDR3 is made up of 13 amino acids.